The 22 T cell receptor beta chains in this list originate from one sample, sequenced in a study of post-analysis software for immune sequencing data. Unique-molecular-identifier-tagged TCR beta cDNA libraries were used. Each CDR3 protein gets one entry after TCRdb re-called the PCR reads with MiXCR. The table shows 150,000 or so distinct CDR3 sequences, with approximately 35% occurring only once. The material was blood, obtained after autologous hematopoietic stem cell transplantation. The receptors here all came from a girl aged 10-17 years with multiple sclerosis.

This sequence joins TRBV29-1 and TRBJ2-1, with D perhaps TRBD2 (6 bases). Trimming left V 5 bases short and J 6 bases short, with 8 bases between. The CDR3 length is 11 residues. CDR1 and CDR2 (germline): SQVTM, ANQGSEA. As DNA, the CDR3 is TGCAGCGTTTGGGACTCCAATGAGCAGTTCTTC. This sequence encodes CSVWDSNEQFF.

V and J are TRBV6-6 and TRBJ1-6; the D is unclear. Germline V lookup: CDR1 MNHNY, CDR2 SVGAGI (reference sequence). Trimming left V 0 bases short and J 10 bases short, with 13 bases between. The CDR3 extends over 15 amino acids. The CDR3 DNA is TGTGCCAGCAGTTACTCGATCGAGTCTCGCTCACCCCTCCACTTT. Translated, it gives CASSYSIESRSPLHF.

J is TRBJ1-1 and V is TRBV5-1, with 8 bases that match TRBD1. This CDR3 is built from 15 residues. The V and J ends lost 6 bases and 3 bases, in that order; junction bases with no gene match: 10. Germline assignment: CDR1 SGHRS and CDR2 YFSETQ. The chain's CDR3 is CASTLGTGGDTEAFF. In DNA, the CDR3 is TGCGCCAGCACCCTGGGAACAGGGGGGGACACTGAAGCTTTCTTT.

The chain recombines TRBV7-6 with TRBJ2-7; TRBD1 agrees at 11 bases. CDR1 and CDR2 from the germline V gene are SGHVS and FNYEAQ. The CDR3 totals 14 residues. Trimming cost V 5 bases and J 7 bases; bases outside gene matches: 7. This chain's CDR3 is CASSPGTGGLEQYF. The CDR3 DNA reads as TGTGCCAGCAGCCCCGGGACAGGGGGGCTTGAGCAGTACTTC.

The rearrangement uses TRBV6-6 and TRBJ2-1; the D gene is possibly TRBD1 (5 bases). Trimming removed 2 bases at V and 1 base at J, with 6 bases between. The V gene's germline CDR1 is MNHNY and CDR2 SVGAGI (reference sequence). The CDR3 loop spans 14 amino acids. CDR3 in amino acids: CASSYDRSYNEQFF. The CDR3 coding sequence is TGTGCCAGCAGTTACGACAGATCCTACAATGAGCAGTTCTTC.

J is TRBJ2-7 and V is TRBV4-2; 7 bases line up with TRBD1. Germline V gene data show CDR1 as LGHNA and CDR2 as YNFKEQ. J lost 0 bases, V lost 0 bases, and 2 bases had no gene match. CDR3 length equals 15 residues. CDR3 sequence: CASSQEQGPSYEQYF. DNA of the CDR3: TGTGCCAGCAGCCAAGAACAGGGGCCCTCCTACGAGCAGTACTTC.

The chain recombines TRBV10-3 with TRBJ2-1; maybe TRBD2 (6 bases). The CDR3 spans 13 residues. The germline V and J ends were trimmed by 0 bases and 8 bases, with 8 bases remaining between them. CDR1 and CDR2 from the germline V gene are ENHRY and SYGVKD. CDR3 residues: CAISESGSHEQFF. CDR3 DNA: TGTGCCATCAGTGAGTCCGGGAGCCATGAGCAGTTCTTC.

This clonotype was recorded at least ten times. The rearrangement uses TRBV4-3 and TRBJ2-7; 9 bases fit TRBD2. This CDR3 has 17 amino acids. Germline CDR1 LGHNA, CDR2 YSLEER. V trimming: 7 bases; J trimming: 1 base; junction bases outside the gene matches: 14. DNA for the CDR3: TGCGCCAGCAACCTCCTAGGCCCTAGCGGGATATCCTACGAGCAGTACTTC. Protein: CASNLLGPSGISYEQYF.

The chain recombines TRBV7-9 with TRBJ2-5; D not resolved. Trimming shortened V by 5 bases and J by 2 bases, and 15 bases separated the two germline ends. Germline V gives CDR1 SEHNR, CDR2 FQNEAQ (reference sequence). The CDR3 length is 15 residues. This CDR3 is CASSPGMGFQETQYF. DNA of the CDR3: TGTGCCAGCAGCCCAGGAATGGGGTTTCAAGAGACCCAGTACTTC.

Many counts were recorded for this clonotype. The chain carries TRBV5-1 and TRBJ2-1; 15 bases are a match to TRBD2. The CDR3 is 18 amino acids. CDR1 is SGHRS, CDR2 YFSETQ, per germline. Germline trimming cut 4 bases from V and 6 bases from J; bases unmatched to any gene: 11. The CDR3 DNA reads TGCGCCAGCAGCCCGGGACTAGCGGGAGGCCCCGGCGTCAATGAGCAGTTCTTC. The encoded protein is CASSPGLAGGPGVNEQFF.

Comments on this clonotype: Without the conserved terminal phenylalanine or tryptophan, this CDR3 likely stems from a read error. The limits of the CDR3 on the DNA are not certain, so only TCRdb's listed CDR3 is given. The rearrangement joins TRBV7-2 to TRBJ2-1. CDR1 and CDR2 (germline): SGHTA, FQGNSA. 8 amino acids form the CDR3, both terminal residues included. The CDR3 region is CASSLGSS.

The rearrangement links TRBV13 to TRBJ2-1; 9 bases line up with TRBD2. Germline V gene sequence: CDR1 PRHDT, CDR2 FYEKMQ (reference sequence). This CDR3 comprises 15 residues. After removal of 3 bases from V and 6 bases from J, the junction contained 6 bases not matched to a gene. The CDR3 here is CASSLNLAGSNEQFF. In DNA form, the CDR3 reads TGTGCCAGCAGCTTGAACCTAGCGGGATCCAATGAGCAGTTCTTC.

DNA of the CDR3: TGTGCCAGCAGCCAGACTAATAACTACACCTTC. As protein: CASSQTNNYTF. This chain uses TRBV9 with TRBJ1-2; D gene uncertain. The CDR3 is made up of 11 amino acids. V gave up 4 bases and J gave up 10 bases, with 11 bases separating them. The germline V gene encodes CDR1 SGDLS and CDR2 YYNGEE.

About this clonotype itself: A read error is possible here, since a much larger clone lies one base away. The rearrangement links TRBV29-1 to TRBJ2-1, with TRBD2 identical over 10 bases. Germline lookup yields CDR1 SQVTM and CDR2 ANQGSEA. CDR3 size: 15 residues. Trimming cost V 1 base and J 10 bases; bases outside gene matches: 10. The CDR3 bases are TGCAGCGTTGAAGGTCCGGGACTAGCGTCCTACGAGCAGTTCTTC. As protein: CSVEGPGLASYEQFF.

This clonotype was found a few times. V is TRBV29-1 and J is TRBJ2-3; unclear D gene. Between the trimmed V and J ends, which lost 0 bases and 3 bases, there was a span of 10 bases. Germline lookup yields CDR1 SQVTM and CDR2 ANQGSEA. This CDR3 contains 14 residues. CDR3 sequence: CSVEDSRRTDTQYF. DNA of the CDR3: TGCAGCGTTGAAGACAGTAGGCGGACAGATACGCAGTATTTT.

This rearrangement joins TRBV20-1 to TRBJ2-7; D gene ambiguous. V was clipped by 6 bases and J by 1 base, with 13 bases between them. This CDR3 is built from 13 residues. Germline V gene data show CDR1 as DFQATT and CDR2 as SNEGSKA (reference sequence). The CDR3 nucleotides are TGCAGTGCCGTTGAGACTCCTTCCTACGAGCAGTACTTC. Amino acids: CSAVETPSYEQYF.

This clonotype turned up a few times. V usage is TRBV29-1 and J usage is TRBJ2-7, with 9 bases aligning to TRBD1. The V gene's germline CDR1 is SQVTM and CDR2 ANQGSEA. V lost 0 bases, J lost 2 bases, and 17 bases stayed unmatched. The CDR3 extends over 19 amino acids. The CDR3 here is CSVEDYRGQGIGSTYEQYF. The CDR3 DNA reads as TGCAGCGTTGAAGATTATAGGGGACAGGGTATAGGATCGACCTACGAGCAGTACTTC.

This clonotype was counted between two and nine times. The V call is TRBV29-1, the J call TRBJ1-2; TRBD1 is a possible D gene (5 bases). The germline V and J ends were trimmed by 4 bases and 8 bases, with 20 bases remaining between them. The CDR3 runs 14 residues. Germline V gene lookup returns CDR1 SQVTM and CDR2 ANQGSEA. CDR3 sequence: CSVGGRPDSVGYTF. DNA of the CDR3: TGCAGCGTTGGGGGCAGGCCCGACTCGGTCGGCTACACCTTC.

This clonotype has just a few counts. The chain uses TRBV6-6 and TRBJ2-7, with TRBD2 matching 7 bases. Trimming removed 2 bases from V and 4 bases from J; junction bases left unmatched: 14. This CDR3 has 17 amino acids. Germline assignment: CDR1 MNHNY and CDR2 SVGAGI (reference sequence). CDR3 sequence reads: CASSYPPFPGGPYEQYF. CDR3 coding DNA: TGTGCCAGCAGTTACCCCCCGTTCCCGGGAGGTCCGTACGAGCAGTACTTC.

The V and J genes are TRBV5-1 and TRBJ2-7, with 10 positions matching TRBD2. V gave up 3 bases and J gave up 7 bases; unmatched junction bases: 7. The CDR3 has 14 residues. Germline V gene sequence: CDR1 SGHRS, CDR2 YFSETQ. The CDR3 loop is CASSSRLAGEEQYF. CDR3 in DNA: TGCGCCAGCAGCTCGAGGCTAGCGGGAGAAGAGCAGTACTTC.

This clonotype has only a few counts. The J gene is TRBJ2-7, the V gene TRBV4-3, with 7 bases identical to TRBD1. V was pared by 0 bases and J by 3 bases, with 5 bases of the junction left unmatched. The CDR3 consists of 15 residues. The germline V gene encodes CDR1 LGHNA and CDR2 YSLEER. CDR3 in DNA: TGCGCCAGCAGCCAAGATGAGGGGGCTGGCTACGAGCAGTACTTC. Amino acid sequence: CASSQDEGAGYEQYF.

This clonotype occurred a few times. The V gene is TRBV12-3 or TRBV12-4, the J gene TRBJ2-3; a weak D match, TRBD2 (6 bases). V lost 3 bases, J lost 4 bases, and 17 bases lay in between. This CDR3 region has 16 residues. The CDR3 nucleotides are TGTGCCAGCAGTTTTTCGGCTATCGGGGGAGCAGATACGCAGTATTTT. Encoded protein: CASSFSAIGGADTQYF.